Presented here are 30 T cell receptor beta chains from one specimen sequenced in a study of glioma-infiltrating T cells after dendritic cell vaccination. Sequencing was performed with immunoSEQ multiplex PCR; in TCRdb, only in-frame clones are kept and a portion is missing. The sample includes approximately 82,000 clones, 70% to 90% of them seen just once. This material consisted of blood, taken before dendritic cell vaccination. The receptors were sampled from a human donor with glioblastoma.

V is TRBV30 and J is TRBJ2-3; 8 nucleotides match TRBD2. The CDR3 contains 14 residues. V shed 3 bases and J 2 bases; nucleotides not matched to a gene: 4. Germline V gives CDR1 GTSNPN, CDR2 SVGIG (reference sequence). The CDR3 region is CAWRIAGNTDTQYF. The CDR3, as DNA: TGTGCCTGGAGAATAGCGGGGAACACAGATACGCAGTATTTT.

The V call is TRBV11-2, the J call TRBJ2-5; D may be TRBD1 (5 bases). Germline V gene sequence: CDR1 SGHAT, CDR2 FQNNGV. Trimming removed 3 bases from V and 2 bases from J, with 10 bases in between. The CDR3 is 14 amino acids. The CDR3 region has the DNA TGTGCCAGCAGCTTGGGGCAGTGGCAAGAGACCCAGTACTTC. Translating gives CASSLGQWQETQYF. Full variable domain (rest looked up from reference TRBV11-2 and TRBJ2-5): EAGVAQSPRYKIIEKRQSVAFWCNPISGHATLYWYQQILGQGPKLLIQFQNNGVVDDSQLPKDRFSAERLKGVDSTLKIQPAKLEDSAVYLCASSLGQWQETQYFGPGTRLLVL.

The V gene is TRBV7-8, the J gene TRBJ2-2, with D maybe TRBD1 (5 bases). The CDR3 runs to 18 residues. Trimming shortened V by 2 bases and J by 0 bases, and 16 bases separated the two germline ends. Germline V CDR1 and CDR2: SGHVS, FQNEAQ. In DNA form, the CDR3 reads TGTGCCAGCAGCTTACCCTATTTGAGCAGGGCGAACACCGGGGAGCTGTTTTTT. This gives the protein CASSLPYLSRANTGELFF.

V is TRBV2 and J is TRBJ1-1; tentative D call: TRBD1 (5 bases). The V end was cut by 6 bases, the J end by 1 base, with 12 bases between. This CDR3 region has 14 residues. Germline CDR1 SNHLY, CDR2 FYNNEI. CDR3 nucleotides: TGTGCCAGCAGGGGGTTGACAGAGAACACTGAAGCTTTCTTT. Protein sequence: CASRGLTENTEAFF. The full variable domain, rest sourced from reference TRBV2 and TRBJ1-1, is EPEVTQTPSHQVTQMGQEVILRCVPISNHLYFYWYRQILGQKVEFLVSFYNNEISEKSEIFDDQFSVERPDGSNFTLKIRSTKLEDSAMYFCASRGLTENTEAFFGQGTRLTVV.

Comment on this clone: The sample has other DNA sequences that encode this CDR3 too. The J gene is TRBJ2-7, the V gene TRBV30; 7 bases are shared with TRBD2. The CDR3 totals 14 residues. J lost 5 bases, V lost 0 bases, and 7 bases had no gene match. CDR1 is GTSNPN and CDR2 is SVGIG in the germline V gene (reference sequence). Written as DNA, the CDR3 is TGTGCCTGGAGTGTGGGTGGGGCGGGGGACGAGCAGTACTTC. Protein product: CAWSVGGAGDEQYF.

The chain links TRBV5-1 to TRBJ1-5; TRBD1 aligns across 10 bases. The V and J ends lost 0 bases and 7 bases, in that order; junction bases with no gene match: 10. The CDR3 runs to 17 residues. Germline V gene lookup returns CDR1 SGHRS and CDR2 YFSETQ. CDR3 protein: CASSLGPTGGGGQPQHF. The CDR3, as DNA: TGCGCCAGCAGCTTGGGGCCGACAGGGGGCGGGGGACAGCCCCAGCATTTT.

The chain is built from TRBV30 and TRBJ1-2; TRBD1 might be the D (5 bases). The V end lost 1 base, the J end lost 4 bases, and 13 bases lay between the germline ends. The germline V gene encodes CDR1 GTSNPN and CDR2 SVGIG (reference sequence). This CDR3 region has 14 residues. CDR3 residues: CAWSAGGGGYGYTF. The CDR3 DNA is TGTGCCTGGAGTGCCGGCGGGGGGGGCTATGGCTACACCTTC.

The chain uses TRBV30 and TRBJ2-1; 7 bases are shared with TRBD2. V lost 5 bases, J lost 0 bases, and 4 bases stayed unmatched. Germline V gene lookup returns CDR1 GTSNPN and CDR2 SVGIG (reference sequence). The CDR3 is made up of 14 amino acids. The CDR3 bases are TGTGCCTGGGGGGGGGACGACTCCTACAATGAGCAGTTCTTC. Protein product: CAWGGDDSYNEQFF.

In DNA form, the CDR3 reads TGTGCCAGCAGCTTCGACACCGGAGAGACCCAGTACTTC. It codes for CASSFDTGETQYF. The rearrangement links TRBV13 to TRBJ2-5, with unresolved D. From germline, CDR1 is PRHDT and CDR2 FYEKMQ (reference sequence). V was trimmed by 3 bases and J by 4 bases, leaving 9 bases between them. This CDR3 region has 13 residues.

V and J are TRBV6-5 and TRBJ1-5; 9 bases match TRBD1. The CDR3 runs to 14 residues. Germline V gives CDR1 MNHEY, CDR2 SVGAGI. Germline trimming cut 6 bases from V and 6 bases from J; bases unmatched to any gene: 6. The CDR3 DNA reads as TGTGCCAGCAGGCGACAGGGGGGACCTCAGCCCCAGCATTTT. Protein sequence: CASRRQGGPQPQHF.

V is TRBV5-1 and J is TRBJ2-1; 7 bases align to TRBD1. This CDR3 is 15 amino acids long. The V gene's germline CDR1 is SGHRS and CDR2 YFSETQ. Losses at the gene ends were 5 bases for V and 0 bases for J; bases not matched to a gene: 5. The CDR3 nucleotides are TGCGCCAGCAGACCGGGACAGAGCTCCTACAATGAGCAGTTCTTC. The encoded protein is CASRPGQSSYNEQFF.

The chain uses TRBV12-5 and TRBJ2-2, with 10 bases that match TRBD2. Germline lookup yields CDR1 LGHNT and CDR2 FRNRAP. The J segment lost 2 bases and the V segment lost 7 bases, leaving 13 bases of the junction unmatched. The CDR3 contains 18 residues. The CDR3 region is CASAPDLGLAVNTGELFF. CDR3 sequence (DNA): TGTGCTAGTGCCCCTGATTTAGGACTAGCGGTAAACACCGGGGAGCTGTTTTTT.

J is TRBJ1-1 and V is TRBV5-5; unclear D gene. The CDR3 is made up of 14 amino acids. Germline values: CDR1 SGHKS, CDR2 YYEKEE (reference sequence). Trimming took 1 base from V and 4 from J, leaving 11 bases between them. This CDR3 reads CASSLWRWGTEAFF. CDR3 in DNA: TGTGCCAGCAGCTTGTGGAGGTGGGGCACTGAAGCTTTCTTT. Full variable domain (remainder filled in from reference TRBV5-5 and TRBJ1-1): DAGVTQSPTHLIKTRGQQVTLRCSPISGHKSVSWYQQVLGQGPQFIFQYYEKEERGRGNFPDRFSARQFPNYSSELNVNALLLGDSALYLCASSLWRWGTEAFFGQGTRLTVV.

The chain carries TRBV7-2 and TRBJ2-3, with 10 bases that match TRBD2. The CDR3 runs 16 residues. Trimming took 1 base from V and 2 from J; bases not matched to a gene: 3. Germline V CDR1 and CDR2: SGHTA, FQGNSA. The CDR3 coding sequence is TGTGCCAGCAGCTTAGGGACTAGCGGAGTCACAGATACGCAGTATTTT. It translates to CASSLGTSGVTDTQYF.

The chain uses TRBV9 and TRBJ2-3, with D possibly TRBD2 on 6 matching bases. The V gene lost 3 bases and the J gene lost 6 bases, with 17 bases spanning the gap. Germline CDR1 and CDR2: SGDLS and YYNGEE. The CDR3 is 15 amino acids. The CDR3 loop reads CASSADWGVVDTQYF. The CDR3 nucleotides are TGTGCCAGCAGCGCTGACTGGGGGGTCGTCGATACGCAGTATTTT.

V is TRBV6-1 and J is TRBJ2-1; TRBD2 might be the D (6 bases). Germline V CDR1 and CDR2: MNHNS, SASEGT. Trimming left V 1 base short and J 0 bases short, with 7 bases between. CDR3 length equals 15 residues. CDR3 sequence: CASSEEEGSYNEQFF. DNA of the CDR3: TGTGCCAGCAGTGAAGAGGAGGGCTCCTACAATGAGCAGTTCTTC.

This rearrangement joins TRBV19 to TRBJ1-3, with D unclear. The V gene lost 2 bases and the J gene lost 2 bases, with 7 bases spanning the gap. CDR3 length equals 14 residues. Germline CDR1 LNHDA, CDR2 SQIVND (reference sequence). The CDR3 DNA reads TGTGCCAGTAGTATAACCGGGACTGGAAACACCATATATTTT. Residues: CASSITGTGNTIYF.

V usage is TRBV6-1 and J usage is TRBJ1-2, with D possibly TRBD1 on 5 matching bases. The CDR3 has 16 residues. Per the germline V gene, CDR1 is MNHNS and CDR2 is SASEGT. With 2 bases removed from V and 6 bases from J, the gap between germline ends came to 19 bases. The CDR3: CASSESMAGRWDGYTF. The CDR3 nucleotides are TGTGCCAGCAGTGAATCAATGGCAGGGAGGTGGGATGGCTACACCTTC.

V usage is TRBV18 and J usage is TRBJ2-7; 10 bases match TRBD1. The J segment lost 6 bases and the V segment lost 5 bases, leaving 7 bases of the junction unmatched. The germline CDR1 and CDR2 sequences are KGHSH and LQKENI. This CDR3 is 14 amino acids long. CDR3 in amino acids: CASSSGTGDAEQYF. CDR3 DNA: TGTGCCAGCTCATCAGGGACAGGGGATGCCGAGCAGTACTTC.

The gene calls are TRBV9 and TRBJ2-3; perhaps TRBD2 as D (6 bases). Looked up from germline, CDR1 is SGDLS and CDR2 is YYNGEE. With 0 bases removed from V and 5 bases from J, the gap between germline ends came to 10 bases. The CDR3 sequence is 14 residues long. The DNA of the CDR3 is TGTGCCAGCAGCGTAGTGTCCGGGGGAGATACGCAGTATTTT. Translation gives CASSVVSGGDTQYF.

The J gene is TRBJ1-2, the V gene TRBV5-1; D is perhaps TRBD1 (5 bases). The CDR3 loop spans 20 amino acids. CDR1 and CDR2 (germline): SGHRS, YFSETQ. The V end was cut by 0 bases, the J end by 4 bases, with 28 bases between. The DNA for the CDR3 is TGCGCCAGCAGCTTGGACTACGCACGGGACGGCGGGAGGATGACCTATGGCTACACCTTC. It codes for CASSLDYARDGGRMTYGYTF. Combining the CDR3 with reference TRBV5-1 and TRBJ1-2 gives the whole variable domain KAGVTQTPRYLIKTRGQQVTLSCSPISGHRSVSWYQQTPGQGLQFLFEYFSETQRNKGNFPGRFSGRQFSNSRSEMNVSTLELGDSALYLCASSLDYARDGGRMTYGYTFGSGTRLTVV.

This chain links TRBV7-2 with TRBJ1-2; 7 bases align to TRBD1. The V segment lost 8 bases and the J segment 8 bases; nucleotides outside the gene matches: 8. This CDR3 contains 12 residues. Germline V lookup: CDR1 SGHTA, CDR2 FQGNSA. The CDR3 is CASHDRVGGYTF. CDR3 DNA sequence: TGTGCCAGCCACGACAGGGTGGGCGGCTACACCTTC.

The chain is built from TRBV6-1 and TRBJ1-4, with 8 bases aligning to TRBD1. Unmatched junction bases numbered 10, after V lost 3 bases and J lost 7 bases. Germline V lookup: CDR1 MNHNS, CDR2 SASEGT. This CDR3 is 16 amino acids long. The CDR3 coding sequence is TGTGCCAGCAGTGACAGGGGGCAGGGTTATAGTGAAAAACTGTTTTTT. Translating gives CASSDRGQGYSEKLFF.

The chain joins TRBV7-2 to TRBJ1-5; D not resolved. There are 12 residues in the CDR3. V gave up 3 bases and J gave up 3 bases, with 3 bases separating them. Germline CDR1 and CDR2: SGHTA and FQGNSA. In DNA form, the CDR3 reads TGTGCCAGCAGCTTCTACAATCAGCCCCAGCATTTT. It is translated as CASSFYNQPQHF.

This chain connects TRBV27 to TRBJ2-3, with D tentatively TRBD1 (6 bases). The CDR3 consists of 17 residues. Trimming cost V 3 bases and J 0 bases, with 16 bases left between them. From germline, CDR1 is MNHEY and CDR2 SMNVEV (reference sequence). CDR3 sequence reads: CASSFSVWTASTDTQYF. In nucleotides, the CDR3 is TGTGCCAGCAGTTTTTCGGTGTGGACAGCTAGCACAGATACGCAGTATTTT.

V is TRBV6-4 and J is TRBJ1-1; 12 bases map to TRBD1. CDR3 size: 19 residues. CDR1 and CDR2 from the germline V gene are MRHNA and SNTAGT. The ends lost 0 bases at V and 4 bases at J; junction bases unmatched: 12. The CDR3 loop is CASSDSLLGQGAGGTEAFF. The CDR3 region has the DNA TGTGCCAGCAGTGACTCACTATTGGGACAGGGGGCGGGAGGCACTGAAGCTTTCTTT.

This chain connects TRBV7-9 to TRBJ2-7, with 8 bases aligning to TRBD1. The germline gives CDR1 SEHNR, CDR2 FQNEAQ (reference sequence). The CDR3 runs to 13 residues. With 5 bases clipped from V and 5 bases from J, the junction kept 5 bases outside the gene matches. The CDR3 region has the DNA TGTGCCAGCAGCCGTACGGACAGGGACGAGCAGTACTTC. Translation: CASSRTDRDEQYF.

The CDR3 DNA sequence: TGTGCCAGTAGTATAAGTGAGGGCTTCACTGAAGCTTTCTTT. It is translated as CASSISEGFTEAFF. The chain uses TRBV19 and TRBJ1-1; D ambiguous. The V and J ends lost 2 bases and 4 bases respectively, with 11 bases between them. Germline V CDR1 and CDR2: LNHDA, SQIVND (reference sequence). This CDR3 has 14 amino acids.

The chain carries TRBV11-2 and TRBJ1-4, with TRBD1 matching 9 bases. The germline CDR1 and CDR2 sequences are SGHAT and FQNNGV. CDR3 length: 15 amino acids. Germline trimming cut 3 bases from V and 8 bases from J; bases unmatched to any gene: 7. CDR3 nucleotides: TGTGCCAGCAGCTTCGGGACAGGGATGGGGGAAAAACTGTTTTTT. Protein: CASSFGTGMGEKLFF.

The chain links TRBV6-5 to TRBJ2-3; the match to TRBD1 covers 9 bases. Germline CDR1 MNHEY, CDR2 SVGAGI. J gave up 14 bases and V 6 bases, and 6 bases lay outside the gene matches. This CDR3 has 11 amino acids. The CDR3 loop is CASSRDRVLYF. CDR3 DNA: TGTGCCAGCAGCAGGGACAGGGTTTTGTATTTT.